Listed below are T cell receptor beta chains from one sample, sequenced in a study of T cell responses to AZD1222 COVID-19 vaccine. Method: immunoSEQ multiplex PCR; TCRdb's copy keeps in-frame clones and lacks some. The sample lists 55,000 to 75,000 clones, around nine tenths occurring once. The material sequenced was peripheral blood, taken on day 0 of AZD1222 vaccination. These receptors all stem from an adult in good health. Both conserved end residues are part of each CDR3. D genes are given only for firm matches. Clone size appears in some rows only: once, few, many, or a class for an expanded clone.

cdr3_length: 13
j_call: TRBJ2-5
clone_size: .
v_call: TRBV6-2/TRBV6-3
d_call: .
cdr3_aa: CASSYSAQETQYF

cdr3_length: 14
j_call: TRBJ2-7
clone_size: .
v_call: TRBV29-1
d_call: .
cdr3_aa: CSVEDRGGSYEQYF

cdr3_length: 11
j_call: TRBJ1-1
clone_size: .
v_call: TRBV29-1
d_call: .
cdr3_aa: CSVKGEVEAFF

cdr3_length: 15
j_call: TRBJ2-1
clone_size: .
v_call: TRBV19
d_call: TRBD1
cdr3_aa: CASSPRTGSYNEQFF

cdr3_length: 14
j_call: TRBJ2-1
clone_size: .
v_call: TRBV6-5
d_call: .
cdr3_aa: CASRRERAYNEQFF

cdr3_length: 15
j_call: TRBJ1-3
clone_size: .
v_call: TRBV5-1
d_call: TRBD1
cdr3_aa: CASSGAGGIGNTIYF

cdr3_length: 19
j_call: TRBJ2-1
clone_size: .
v_call: TRBV30
d_call: TRBD1
cdr3_aa: CAWSGGAGQGFSSYNEQFF

cdr3_length: 16
j_call: TRBJ2-7
clone_size: .
v_call: TRBV29-1
d_call: TRBD1
cdr3_aa: CSVLKGLTGVDYEQYF

cdr3_length: 16
j_call: TRBJ2-3
clone_size: .
v_call: TRBV6-5
d_call: .
cdr3_aa: CASSYRRGETTDTQYF

cdr3_length: 16
j_call: TRBJ2-1
clone_size: .
v_call: TRBV7-9
d_call: TRBD2
cdr3_aa: CASSPTSGRSWDEQFF

cdr3_length: 17
j_call: TRBJ2-5
clone_size: .
v_call: TRBV2
d_call: .
cdr3_aa: CASSEGGVGATQETQYF

cdr3_length: 11
j_call: TRBJ2-2
clone_size: .
v_call: TRBV2
d_call: .
cdr3_aa: CASKWGGELFF

cdr3_length: 15
j_call: TRBJ1-1
clone_size: .
v_call: TRBV27
d_call: .
cdr3_aa: CASSYTTGGGTEAFF

cdr3_length: 15
j_call: TRBJ2-1
clone_size: .
v_call: TRBV7-2
d_call: TRBD2
cdr3_aa: CASRPSGSSYNEQFF

cdr3_length: 16
j_call: TRBJ1-3
clone_size: .
v_call: TRBV7-9
d_call: .
cdr3_aa: CASSSPRQGFGNTIYF

cdr3_length: 14
j_call: TRBJ1-3
clone_size: few
v_call: TRBV18
d_call: TRBD1
cdr3_aa: CASSPQTGENTIYF

cdr3_length: 14
j_call: TRBJ2-1
clone_size: .
v_call: TRBV7-3
d_call: .
cdr3_aa: CASSLTAGRNEQFF

cdr3_length: 16
j_call: TRBJ2-3
clone_size: .
v_call: TRBV7-3
d_call: TRBD2
cdr3_aa: CASSLGLAGITDTQYF

cdr3_length: 12
j_call: TRBJ2-1
clone_size: .
v_call: TRBV29-1
d_call: .
cdr3_aa: CSVGSEYNEQFF

cdr3_length: 16
j_call: TRBJ2-7
clone_size: .
v_call: TRBV12-5
d_call: .
cdr3_aa: CASGLVLGLSSYEQYF

cdr3_length: 13
j_call: TRBJ2-1
clone_size: .
v_call: TRBV2
d_call: .
cdr3_aa: CASNRRVYNEQFF

cdr3_length: 15
j_call: TRBJ2-1
clone_size: .
v_call: TRBV25-1
d_call: .
cdr3_aa: CASTSDYVSYNEQFF

cdr3_length: 20
j_call: TRBJ2-2
clone_size: .
v_call: TRBV21-1
d_call: .
cdr3_aa: CASSKARGEGLGDASGELFF

cdr3_length: 14
j_call: TRBJ1-4
clone_size: .
v_call: TRBV4-3
d_call: TRBD1
cdr3_aa: CASSQGQVNVELFF

cdr3_length: 13
j_call: TRBJ2-2
clone_size: .
v_call: TRBV27
d_call: .
cdr3_aa: CASSYRAAGELFF

cdr3_length: 15
j_call: TRBJ2-3
clone_size: medium-sized
v_call: TRBV6-4
d_call: .
cdr3_aa: CASSDSIGGPDTQYF

cdr3_length: 15
j_call: TRBJ2-2
clone_size: .
v_call: TRBV6-5
d_call: TRBD2
cdr3_aa: CASRRTSSHAGELFF

cdr3_length: 13
j_call: TRBJ2-2
clone_size: .
v_call: TRBV14
d_call: .
cdr3_aa: CASSKQTPGELFF

cdr3_length: 18
j_call: TRBJ2-7
clone_size: .
v_call: TRBV28
d_call: .
cdr3_aa: CASTTDGIPRPLSYEQYF

cdr3_length: 19
j_call: TRBJ2-1
clone_size: once
v_call: TRBV7-3
d_call: .
cdr3_aa: CASSLAPTLSLTPYNEQFF

cdr3_length: 12
j_call: TRBJ1-3
clone_size: .
v_call: TRBV11-2
d_call: .
cdr3_aa: CASSLSRDTIYF

cdr3_length: 15
j_call: TRBJ2-7
clone_size: .
v_call: TRBV7-8
d_call: TRBD2
cdr3_aa: CASSPLLAGESEQYF

cdr3_length: 16
j_call: TRBJ2-1
clone_size: .
v_call: TRBV5-5
d_call: TRBD1
cdr3_aa: CASGPRGQGAYNEQFF

cdr3_length: 15
j_call: TRBJ1-2
clone_size: .
v_call: TRBV27
d_call: TRBD1
cdr3_aa: CASRNRGAVGYGYTF

cdr3_length: 15
j_call: TRBJ2-5
clone_size: .
v_call: TRBV25-1
d_call: .
cdr3_aa: CASSTDGRAQETQYF

cdr3_length: 13
j_call: TRBJ1-2
clone_size: .
v_call: TRBV19
d_call: .
cdr3_aa: CASSIQGNYGYTF

cdr3_length: 14
j_call: TRBJ1-4
clone_size: .
v_call: TRBV15
d_call: .
cdr3_aa: CATSSINEGEKLFF

cdr3_length: 15
j_call: TRBJ2-7
clone_size: .
v_call: TRBV5-1
d_call: TRBD2
cdr3_aa: CASSLASGNTYEQYF

cdr3_length: 11
j_call: TRBJ2-5
clone_size: .
v_call: TRBV10-1
d_call: .
cdr3_aa: CASSEKETQYF

cdr3_length: 16
j_call: TRBJ2-1
clone_size: .
v_call: TRBV5-1
d_call: TRBD2
cdr3_aa: CASSLPGLAGGNEQFF

cdr3_length: 13
j_call: TRBJ2-7
clone_size: .
v_call: TRBV6-5
d_call: .
cdr3_aa: CASGRTGYYEQYF

cdr3_length: 15
j_call: TRBJ2-1
clone_size: .
v_call: TRBV29-1
d_call: TRBD2
cdr3_aa: CSVPDRSGRAREQFF

cdr3_length: 15
j_call: TRBJ2-2
clone_size: .
v_call: TRBV19
d_call: TRBD2
cdr3_aa: CASSTGLAGTGELFF

cdr3_length: 15
j_call: TRBJ1-3
clone_size: .
v_call: TRBV14
d_call: .
cdr3_aa: CASTRDWSSGNTIYF

cdr3_length: 13
j_call: TRBJ2-1
clone_size: .
v_call: TRBV6-4
d_call: TRBD2
cdr3_aa: CASSSGSYNEQFF

cdr3_length: 14
j_call: TRBJ1-6
clone_size: .
v_call: TRBV6-5
d_call: TRBD1
cdr3_aa: CASSRDREKSPLHF

cdr3_length: 16
j_call: TRBJ1-3
clone_size: .
v_call: TRBV6-5
d_call: .
cdr3_aa: CASSYKGRASGNTIYF

cdr3_length: 14
j_call: TRBJ1-2
clone_size: .
v_call: TRBV7-9
d_call: TRBD1
cdr3_aa: CASSASDRAGGYTF

cdr3_length: 18
j_call: TRBJ2-6
clone_size: .
v_call: TRBV27
d_call: .
cdr3_aa: CASSLRAPANIGANVLTF

cdr3_length: 15
j_call: TRBJ2-1
clone_size: .
v_call: TRBV19
d_call: TRBD1
cdr3_aa: CASSIGTGAPNEQFF

cdr3_length: 15
j_call: TRBJ2-5
clone_size: .
v_call: TRBV9
d_call: TRBD2
cdr3_aa: CASSRGRSRLETQYF

cdr3_length: 15
j_call: TRBJ2-7
clone_size: .
v_call: TRBV28
d_call: TRBD2
cdr3_aa: CASTIGTSGSYEQYF